What follows describes a single TCR beta chain. Its antigen remains unknown. In germline, CDR1 is SGHTA, CDR2 FQGNSA. The CDR3 spans 15 residues. V lost 1 base to trimming and J lost 6 bases; unmatched junction nucleotides: 5. Assay: immunoSEQ multiplex PCR; the TCRdb copy retains only in-frame clones and omits some. The data contain about 240,000 clones, 80% to 90% of them seen just once; the ten biggest clones take up around 2.6%. These data come from a study of cytomegalovirus exposure and HLA in healthy donors. Among the roughly 110 subjects of the validation cohort, separate from the roughly 670-subject first cohort, were the donors. Regarding the study as a whole: The majority of TCR sequences were rare, yet some public TCRs appeared in many donors. With high specificity and sensitivity, the classifier reportedly diagnosed cytomegalovirus status. Subsequent analysis showed first-cohort TCR clusters tending to co-occur in around 110 validation repertoires.

The genes are TRBV7-2 and TRBJ2-2; 7 bases are shared with TRBD1. The clonotype originates from a man aged 18 to 30 in good health and CMV-seronegative. The source material was PBMCs. The CDR3 region is CASSLGTGLAGELFF. CDR3 nucleotide sequence: TGTGCCAGCAGCTTAGGGACAGGTTTGGCCGGGGAGCTGTTTTTT.